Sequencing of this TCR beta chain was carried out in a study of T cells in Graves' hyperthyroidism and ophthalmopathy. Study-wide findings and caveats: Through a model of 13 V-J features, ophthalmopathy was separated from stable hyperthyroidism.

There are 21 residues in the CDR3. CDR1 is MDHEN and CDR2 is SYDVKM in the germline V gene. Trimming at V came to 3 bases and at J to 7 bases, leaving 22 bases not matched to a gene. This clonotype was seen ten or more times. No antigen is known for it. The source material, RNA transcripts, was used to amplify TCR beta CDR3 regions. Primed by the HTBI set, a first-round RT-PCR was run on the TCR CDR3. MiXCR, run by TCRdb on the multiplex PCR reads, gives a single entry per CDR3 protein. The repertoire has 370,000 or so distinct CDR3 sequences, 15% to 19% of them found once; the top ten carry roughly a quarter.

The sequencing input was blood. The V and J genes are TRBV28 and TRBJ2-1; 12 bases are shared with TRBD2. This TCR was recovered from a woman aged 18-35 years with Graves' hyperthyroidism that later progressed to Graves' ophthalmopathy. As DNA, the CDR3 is TGTGCCAGCAGTTTTCAATTCGAGCCGGCTAGCGGGAGGGCAGGGGGGAATGAGCAGTTCTTC. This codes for CASSFQFEPASGRAGGNEQFF.